The present entry profiles one T cell receptor (beta chain) with its context. The sample is drawn from a study of technical replicates of blood from a handful of donors. The CDR3 runs to 15 residues. Produced via immunoSEQ multiplex PCR; TCRdb's table is partial and in-frame only. The data show more than 45,000 clones, approximately 94% seen once. Source material: PBMCs. The source is a human donor in good health. Some clones in this sample may be carry-over from other donors' samples. V usage is TRBV21-1 and J usage is TRBJ1-5; TRBD1 reflects the table's D call only, with no check against the DNA. TRBV21-1 is noted as a pseudogene. The CDR3 reads CASSKDSPGFWPQHF. The CDR3 coding sequence is TGTGCCAGCAGCAAAGATTCGCCAGGGTTTTGGCCCCAGCATTTT.